The source of this T cell receptor (beta chain) is a study of T cell responses to AZD1222 COVID-19 vaccine. About the study: Second doses at about 4 or about 12 weeks were pooled. Study-level points and caveats: Females made up more of the donors, who were largely white British, and clonal diversity may have come out too low. Variant regions that are unmutated are reportedly the target of nearly half of spike-specific TCRs. Sampling that yielded the repertoires occurred only after the peak T cell response.

The CDR3 is 13 amino acids. Germline V gives CDR1 SGDLS, CDR2 YYNGEE. Trimming cost V 3 bases and J 8 bases; bases outside gene matches: 6. Comments on this clone: Its antigen is currently unknown.

Data came from immunoSEQ multiplex PCR; TCRdb stores just in-frame clones and leaves some out. The repertoire holds about 93,000 clones, with 70% to 90% as singletons. This chain uses TRBV9 with TRBJ1-2; 8 bases line up with TRBD1. Sequences were derived from peripheral blood, sampled on day 0 of AZD1222 vaccination. This sequence originates from an adult in good health. The CDR3 spells CASSAARGLGYTF. As DNA, the CDR3 is TGTGCCAGCAGCGCCGCCAGGGGGCTCGGCTACACCTTC. Complete variable domain (other parts from reference TRBV9 and TRBJ1-2): DSGVTQTPKHLITATGQRVTLRCSPRSGDLSVYWYQQSLDQGLQFLIQYYNGEERAKGNILERFSAQQFPDLHSELNLSSLELGDSALYFCASSAARGLGYTFGSGTRLTVV.